This TCR beta chain stems from a study of response to subunit inactivated influenza vaccine. V trimming: 8 bases; J trimming: 0 bases; junction bases outside the gene matches: 19. This CDR3 region has 19 residues. Germline V gene sequence: CDR1 SGDLS, CDR2 YYNGEE. This clonotype has ten or more counts. TCRdb used MiXCR to reprocess the RT-PCR reads, holding one entry per CDR3 protein. The data hold roughly 570,000 distinct CDR3 sequences, with roughly 15% observed a single time. The gene calls are TRBV9 and TRBJ2-1; TRBD2 aligns across 8 bases. This specimen consisted of PBMCs from blood, obtained 11 to 12 days after vaccination. The sequence came from a man aged 50-59 years who received an inactivated influenza vaccine. The DNA for the CDR3 is TGTGCCAGTAAATCATCCGGGGGTCGGGGGGGAGCCTCCTACAATGAGCAGTTCTTC. It codes for CASKSSGGRGGASYNEQFF. Full variable domain (rest looked up from reference TRBV9 and TRBJ2-1): DSGVTQTPKHLITATGQRVTLRCSPRSGDLSVYWYQQSLDQGLQFLIQYYNGEERAKGNILERFSAQQFPDLHSELNLSSLELGDSALYFCASKSSGGRGGASYNEQFFGPGTRLTVL.